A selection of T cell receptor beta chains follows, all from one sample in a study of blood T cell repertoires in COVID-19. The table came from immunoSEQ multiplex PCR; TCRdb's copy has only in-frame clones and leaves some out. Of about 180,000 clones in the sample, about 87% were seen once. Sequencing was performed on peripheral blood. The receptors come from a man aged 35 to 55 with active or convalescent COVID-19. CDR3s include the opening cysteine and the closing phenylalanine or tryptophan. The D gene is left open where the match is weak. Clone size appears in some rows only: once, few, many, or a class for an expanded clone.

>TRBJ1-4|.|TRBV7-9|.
CASSFLQGVTNEKLFF
TGTGCCAGCAGCTTTTTACAGGGCGTCACTAATGAAAAACTGTTTTTT
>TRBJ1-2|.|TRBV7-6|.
CASSLGGGSNYGYTF
TGTGCCAGCAGCTTAGGCGGAGGATCTAACTATGGCTACACCTTC
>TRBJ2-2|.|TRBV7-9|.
CASSAPGDANTGELFF
TGTGCCAGCAGCGCCCCGGGGGACGCGAACACCGGGGAGCTGTTTTTT
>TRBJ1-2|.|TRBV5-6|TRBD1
CASSHPTGERGYTF
TGTGCCAGCAGCCACCCAACAGGGGAACGTGGCTACACCTTC
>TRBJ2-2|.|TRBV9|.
CASSVDSTGELFF
TGTGCCAGCAGCGTAGATAGCACCGGGGAGCTGTTTTTT
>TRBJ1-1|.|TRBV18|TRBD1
CASSPGTGGLYTEAFF
TGTGCCAGCTCACCCGGGACAGGGGGATTGTACACTGAAGCTTTCTTT
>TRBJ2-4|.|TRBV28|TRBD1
CASSQIQGAWGIQYF
TGTGCCAGCAGCCAGATACAGGGGGCTTGGGGCATTCAGTACTTC
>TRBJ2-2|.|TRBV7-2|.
CASSLETGVNTGELFF
TGTGCCAGCAGCCTCGAGACGGGGGTTAACACCGGGGAGCTGTTTTTT
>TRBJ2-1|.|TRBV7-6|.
CASSLYSEQFF
TGTGCCAGCAGCCTTTATAGTGAGCAGTTCTTC
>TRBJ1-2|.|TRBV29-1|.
CSVGSGNYGYTF
TGCAGCGTTGGCTCAGGGAACTATGGCTACACCTTC
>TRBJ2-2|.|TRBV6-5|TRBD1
CASRDRGLTGELFF
TGTGCCAGCAGGGACAGGGGTTTAACCGGGGAGCTGTTTTTT
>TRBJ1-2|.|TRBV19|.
CASSIARGGYTF
TGTGCCAGTAGTATAGCACGGGGGGGCTACACCTTC
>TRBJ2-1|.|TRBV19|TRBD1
CASSPSGQGVNEQFF
TGTGCCAGTAGTCCATCGGGACAGGGGGTCAATGAGCAGTTCTTC
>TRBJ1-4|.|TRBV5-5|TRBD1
CASTPSGGLDEKLFF
TGTGCCAGCACCCCTTCAGGGGGTTTAGATGAAAAACTGTTTTTT
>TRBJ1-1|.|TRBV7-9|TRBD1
CASSPSTGRTEAFF
TGTGCCAGCAGCCCCTCGACAGGGAGAACTGAAGCTTTCTTT
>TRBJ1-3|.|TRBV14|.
CASSPLKGRVGNTIYF
TGTGCCAGCAGCCCCCTCAAGGGGAGGGTTGGGAACACCATATATTTT
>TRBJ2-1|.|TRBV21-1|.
CASSKCGGNHYNEQFF
TGTGCCAGCAGCAAATGCGGGGGGAATCATTACAATGAGCAGTTCTTC
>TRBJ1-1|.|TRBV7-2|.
CASSPTQGKGTEAFF
TGTGCCAGCAGCCCCACACAGGGTAAAGGCACTGAAGCTTTCTTT
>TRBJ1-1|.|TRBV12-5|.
CASGLMGQGWNEAFF
TGTGCTAGTGGTTTGATGGGCCAGGGTTGGAATGAAGCTTTCTTT
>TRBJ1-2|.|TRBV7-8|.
CASSLSAVGGYTF
TGTGCCAGCAGCTTGTCGGCGGTCGGGGGCTACACCTTC
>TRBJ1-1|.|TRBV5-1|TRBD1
CASSLEGARATEAFF
TGCGCCAGCAGCTTGGAGGGGGCTCGGGCCACTGAAGCTTTCTTT
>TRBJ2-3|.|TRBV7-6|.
CASSLGVGTSPDTQYF
TGTGCCAGCAGCTTGGGAGTCGGGACTTCCCCAGATACGCAGTATTTT
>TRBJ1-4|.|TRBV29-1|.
CSALLGQGSNEKLFF
TGCAGCGCTCTTTTAGGGCAGGGTTCTAATGAAAAACTGTTTTTT
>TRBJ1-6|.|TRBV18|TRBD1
CASSPRGQGGNSPLHF
TGTGCCAGCTCACCACGAGGACAGGGTGGCAATTCACCCCTCCACTTT
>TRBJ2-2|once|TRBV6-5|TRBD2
CASGRGGNAGELFF
TGTGCCAGCGGGCGCGGGGGGAACGCCGGGGAGCTGTTTTTT
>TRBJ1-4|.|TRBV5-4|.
CASSLGRGGEKLFF
TGTGCCAGCAGCCTGGGTAGGGGAGGGGAAAAACTGTTTTTT
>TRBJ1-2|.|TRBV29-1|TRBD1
CSSTGQGDGYTF
TGCAGTTCCACGGGACAGGGGGACGGCTACACCTTC
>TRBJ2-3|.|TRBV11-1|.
CASSFQDTDTQYF
TGTGCCAGCAGCTTCCAGGACACAGATACGCAGTATTTT
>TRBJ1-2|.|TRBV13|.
CASSYTGYGPGTADYGYTF
TGTGCCAGCAGTTACACAGGGTACGGCCCCGGCACGGCGGACTATGGCTACACCTTC
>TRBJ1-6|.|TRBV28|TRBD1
CASSPPTGRHSPLHF
TGTGCCAGCAGCCCCCCGACAGGGAGGCATTCACCCCTCCACTTT
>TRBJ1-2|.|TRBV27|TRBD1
CASSLTGQGRPDYGYTF
TGTGCCAGCAGTTTAACAGGACAGGGCCGTCCTGACTATGGCTACACCTTC
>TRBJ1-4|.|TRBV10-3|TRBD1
CAISEWGQGNEKLFF
TGTGCCATCAGTGAATGGGGACAGGGGAATGAAAAACTGTTTTTT